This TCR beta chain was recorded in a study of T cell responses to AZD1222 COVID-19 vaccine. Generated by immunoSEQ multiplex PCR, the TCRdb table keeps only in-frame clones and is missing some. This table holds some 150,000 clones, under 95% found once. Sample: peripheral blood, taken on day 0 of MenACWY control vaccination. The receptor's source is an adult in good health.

The CDR3 DNA reads as TGTGCCAGCTCACCAGGGCAGGGCTCCTACGAGCAGTACTTC. Translated: CASSPGQGSYEQYF. The chain recombines TRBV18 with TRBJ2-7; D may be TRBD1 (5 bases). CDR1 KGHSH and CDR2 LQKENI come from the germline V gene. This CDR3 contains 14 residues. V lost 2 bases to trimming and J lost 0 bases, with 8 bases between them. Drawing the rest from reference TRBV18 and TRBJ2-7, the complete variable domain is NAGVMQNPRHLVRRRGQEARLRCSPMKGHSHVYWYRQLPEEGLKFMVYLQKENIIDESGMPKERFSAEFPKEGPSILRIQQVVRGDSAAYFCASSPGQGSYEQYFGPGTRLTVT.